Sequencing of this TCR beta chain was carried out in a study of T cell responses to AZD1222 COVID-19 vaccine. The protocol was immunoSEQ multiplex PCR, while the TCRdb copy is restricted to in-frame clones and leaves out a portion. The sample includes some 150,000 clones, over 85% of them seen just once. Findings and caveats of the study: A mostly white British donor set with more females was recruited, and clonal diversity was possibly underestimated.

Comment on this clone: Its antigen is unidentified. The junction shows a germline mismatch at one end, possibly a read error.

The CDR3 is 14 amino acids. CDR1 SQVTM and CDR2 ANQGSEA come from the germline V gene. The sample consisted of peripheral blood, taken on day 0 of MenACWY control vaccination. The J gene is TRBJ2-7, the V gene TRBV29-1, with TRBD1 identical over 12 bases. The clonotype comes from an adult in good health. CDR3 sequence reads: CSVEAGTGGREQYF. In DNA, the CDR3 is TGCAGCGTGGAAGCCGGGACAGGGGGCCGCGAGCAGTACTTC.